The clone carrying this TCR beta chain has just a few counts. Its specificity is unknown. This record comes from a study of blood T cells in healthy people across ages. Germline lookup yields CDR1 SGDLS and CDR2 YYNGEE. The CDR3 spans 17 residues. V was clipped by 4 bases and J by 4 bases; unmatched bases: 8. Study-wide results and caveats: Considered underestimates were the diversity estimates obtained from one million T cells.

A sample-barcoded 5' primer and a J-beta primer mix were used in a second PCR of about 6 to 11 cycles. MiXCR was run by TCRdb on the 5' RACE reads, yielding one entry per CDR3 protein. The table shows 700,000 to 800,000 distinct CDR3 sequences, with approximately 39% occurring only once. This sequence joins TRBV9 and TRBJ2-3; 14 bases map to TRBD2. This receptor was obtained from a woman aged 60-70 years in good health. Sequencing input: blood. The CDR3 sequence: CASSRMGTSGGADTQYF. The CDR3 bases are TGTGCCAGCAGCCGAATGGGGACTAGCGGGGGTGCAGATACGCAGTATTTT.